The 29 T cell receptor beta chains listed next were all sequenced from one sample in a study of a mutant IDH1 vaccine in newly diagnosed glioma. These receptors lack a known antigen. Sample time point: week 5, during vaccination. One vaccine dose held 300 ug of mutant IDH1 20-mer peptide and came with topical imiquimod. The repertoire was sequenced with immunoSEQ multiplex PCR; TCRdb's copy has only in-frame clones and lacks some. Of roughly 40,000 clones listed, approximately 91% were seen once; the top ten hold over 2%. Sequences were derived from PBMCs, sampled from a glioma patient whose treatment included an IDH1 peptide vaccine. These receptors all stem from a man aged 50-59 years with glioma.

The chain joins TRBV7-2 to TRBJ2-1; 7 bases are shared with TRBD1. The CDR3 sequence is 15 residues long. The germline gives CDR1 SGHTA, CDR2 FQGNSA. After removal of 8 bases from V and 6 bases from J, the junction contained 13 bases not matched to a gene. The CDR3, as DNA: TGTGCCAGCTCCGTCTCCGGACAGGTGTCCAATGAGCAGTTCTTC. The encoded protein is CASSVSGQVSNEQFF. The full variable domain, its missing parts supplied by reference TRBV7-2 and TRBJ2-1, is GAGVSQSPSNKVTEKGKDVELRCDPISGHTALYWYRQSLGQGLEFLIYFQGNSAPDKSGLPSDRFSAERTGGSVSTLTIQRTQQEDSAVYLCASSVSGQVSNEQFFGPGTRLTVL.

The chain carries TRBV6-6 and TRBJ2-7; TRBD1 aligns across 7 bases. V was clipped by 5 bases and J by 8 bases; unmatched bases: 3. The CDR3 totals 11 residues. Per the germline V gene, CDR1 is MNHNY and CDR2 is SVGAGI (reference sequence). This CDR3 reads CASSRQGQQYF. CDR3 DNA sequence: TGTGCCAGCAGTAGACAGGGTCAGCAGTACTTC.

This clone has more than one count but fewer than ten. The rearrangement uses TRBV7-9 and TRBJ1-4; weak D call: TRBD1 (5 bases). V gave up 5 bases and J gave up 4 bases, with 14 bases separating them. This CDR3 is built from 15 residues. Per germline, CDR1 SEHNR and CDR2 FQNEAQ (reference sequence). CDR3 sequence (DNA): TGTGCCAGCAGCCCCTCGGCAGGGCTTAATGAAAAACTGTTTTTT. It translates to CASSPSAGLNEKLFF.

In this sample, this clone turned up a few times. The CDR3 region has the DNA TGCGCCAGCAGCTTTGGCGGGAGAAGATACGAGCAGTACTTC. Its protein product is CASSFGGRRYEQYF. V and J are TRBV5-1 and TRBJ2-5, with 7 bases lining up with TRBD2. The DNA matches TRBJ2-7 better at its end, which makes the J call doubtful. The CDR3 spans 14 residues. Germline values: CDR1 SGHRS, CDR2 YFSETQ.

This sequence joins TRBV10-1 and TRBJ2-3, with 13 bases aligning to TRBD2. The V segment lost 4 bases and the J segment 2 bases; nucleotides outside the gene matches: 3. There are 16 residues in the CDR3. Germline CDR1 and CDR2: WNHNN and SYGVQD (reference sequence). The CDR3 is CASSVGLAGFTDTQYF. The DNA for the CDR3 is TGCGCCAGCAGTGTGGGACTAGCGGGATTCACAGATACGCAGTATTTT.

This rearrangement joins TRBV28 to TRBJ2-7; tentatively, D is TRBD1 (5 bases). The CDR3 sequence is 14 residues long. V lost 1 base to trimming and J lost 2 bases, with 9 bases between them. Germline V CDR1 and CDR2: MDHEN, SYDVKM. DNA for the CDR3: TGTGCCAGCAGTTTATTGACAGCCGCCTACGAGCAGTACTTC. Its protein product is CASSLLTAAYEQYF. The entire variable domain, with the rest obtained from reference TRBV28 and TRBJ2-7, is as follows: DVKVTQSSRYLVKRTGEKVFLECVQDMDHENMFWYRQDPGLGLRLIYFSYDVKMKEKGDIPEGYSVSREKKERFSLILESASTNQTSMYLCASSLLTAAYEQYFGPGTRLTVT.

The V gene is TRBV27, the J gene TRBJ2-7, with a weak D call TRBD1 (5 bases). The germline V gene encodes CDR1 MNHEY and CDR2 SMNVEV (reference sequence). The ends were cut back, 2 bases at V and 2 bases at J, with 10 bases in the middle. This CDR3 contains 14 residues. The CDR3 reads CASSLGAVTYEQYF. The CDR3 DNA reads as TGTGCCAGCAGTTTAGGGGCCGTAACCTACGAGCAGTACTTC.

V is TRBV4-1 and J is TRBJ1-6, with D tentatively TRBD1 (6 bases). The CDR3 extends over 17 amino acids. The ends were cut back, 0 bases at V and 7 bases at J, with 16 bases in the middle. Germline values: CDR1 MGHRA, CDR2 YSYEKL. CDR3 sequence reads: CASSQDMDSFPNSPLHF. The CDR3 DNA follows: TGCGCCAGCAGCCAAGATATGGACAGCTTTCCCAATTCACCCCTCCACTTT.

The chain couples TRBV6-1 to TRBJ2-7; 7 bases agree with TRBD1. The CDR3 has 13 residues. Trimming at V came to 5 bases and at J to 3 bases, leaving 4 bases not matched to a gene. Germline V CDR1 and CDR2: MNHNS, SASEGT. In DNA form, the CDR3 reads TGTGCCAGCAGTCGTCGACAGGGCTACGAGCAGTACTTC. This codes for CASSRRQGYEQYF.

CDR3 region: CASSYTELNTEAFF. In DNA, the CDR3 is TGTGCCAGCAGTTACACCGAGCTGAACACTGAAGCTTTCTTT. The rearrangement joins TRBV6-5 to TRBJ1-1; D is ambiguous. Germline V gives CDR1 MNHEY, CDR2 SVGAGI. Trimming took off 2 bases at V and 0 bases at J, with 7 bases between the two ends. The CDR3 length is 14 residues.

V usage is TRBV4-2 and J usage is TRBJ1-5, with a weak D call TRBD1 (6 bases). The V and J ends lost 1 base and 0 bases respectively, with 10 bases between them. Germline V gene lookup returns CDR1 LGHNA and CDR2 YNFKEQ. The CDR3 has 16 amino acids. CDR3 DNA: TGTGCCAGCAGCCAAGGGGCAGGGGATAGCAATCAGCCCCAGCATTTT. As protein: CASSQGAGDSNQPQHF.

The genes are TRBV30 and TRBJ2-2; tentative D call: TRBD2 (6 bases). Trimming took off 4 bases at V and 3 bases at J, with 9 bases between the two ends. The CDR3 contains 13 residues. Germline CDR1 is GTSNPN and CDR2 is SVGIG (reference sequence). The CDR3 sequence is CAWTSEYTGELFF. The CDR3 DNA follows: TGTGCCTGGACTAGCGAGTACACCGGGGAGCTGTTTTTT.

The CDR3 DNA follows: TGTGCCAGCAGCTCGAGGACTAGCGGAAACACAGATACGCAGTATTTT. The encoded protein is CASSSRTSGNTDTQYF. This chain uses TRBV5-4 with TRBJ2-3; 10 bases agree with TRBD2. This CDR3 has 16 residues. CDR1 SGHNT and CDR2 YYREEE come from the germline V gene (reference sequence). J gave up 2 bases and V 3 bases, and 6 bases lay outside the gene matches.

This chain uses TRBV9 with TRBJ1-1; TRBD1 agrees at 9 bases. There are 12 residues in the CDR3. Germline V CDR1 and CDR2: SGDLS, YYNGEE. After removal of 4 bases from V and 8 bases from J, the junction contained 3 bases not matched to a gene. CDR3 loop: CASSLGQGEAFF. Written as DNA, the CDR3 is TGTGCCAGCAGCTTGGGACAGGGAGAAGCTTTCTTT.

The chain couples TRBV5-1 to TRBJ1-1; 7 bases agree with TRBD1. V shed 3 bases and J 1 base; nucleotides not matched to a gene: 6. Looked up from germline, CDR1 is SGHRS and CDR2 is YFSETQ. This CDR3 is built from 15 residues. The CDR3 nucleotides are TGCGCCAGCAGCTACCTACAGGGGCCGAACACTGAAGCTTTCTTT. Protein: CASSYLQGPNTEAFF.

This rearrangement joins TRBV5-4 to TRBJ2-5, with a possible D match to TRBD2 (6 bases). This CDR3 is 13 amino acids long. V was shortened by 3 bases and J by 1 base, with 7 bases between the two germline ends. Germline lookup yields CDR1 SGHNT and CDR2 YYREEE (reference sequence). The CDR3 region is CASSWGVQETQYF. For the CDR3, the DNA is TGTGCCAGCAGCTGGGGGGTCCAAGAGACCCAGTACTTC.

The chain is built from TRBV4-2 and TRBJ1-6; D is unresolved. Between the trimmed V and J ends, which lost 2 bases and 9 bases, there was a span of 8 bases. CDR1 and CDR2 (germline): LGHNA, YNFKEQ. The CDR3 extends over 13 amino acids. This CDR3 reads CASSQSPRSPLHF. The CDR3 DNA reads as TGTGCCAGCAGCCAATCCCCCCGTTCACCCCTCCACTTT.

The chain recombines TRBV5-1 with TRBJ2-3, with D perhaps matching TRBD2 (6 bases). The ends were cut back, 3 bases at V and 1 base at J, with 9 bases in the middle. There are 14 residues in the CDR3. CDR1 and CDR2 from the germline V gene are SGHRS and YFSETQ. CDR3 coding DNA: TGCGCCAGCAGCTCTGGGGAGGGCACAGATACGCAGTATTTT. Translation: CASSSGEGTDTQYF.

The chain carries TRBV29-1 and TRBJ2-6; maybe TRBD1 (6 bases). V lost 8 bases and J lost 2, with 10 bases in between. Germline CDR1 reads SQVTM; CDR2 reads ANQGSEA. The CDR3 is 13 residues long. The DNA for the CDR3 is TGCAGCCAGGGGCCCACTGGGGCCAACGTCCTGACTTTC. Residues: CSQGPTGANVLTF.

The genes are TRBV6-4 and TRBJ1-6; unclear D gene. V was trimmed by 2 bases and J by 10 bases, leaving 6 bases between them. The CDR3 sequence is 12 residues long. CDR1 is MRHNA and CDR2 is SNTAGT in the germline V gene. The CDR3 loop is CASSDGRSPLHF. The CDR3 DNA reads TGTGCCAGCAGTGACGGGCGATCACCCCTCCACTTT.

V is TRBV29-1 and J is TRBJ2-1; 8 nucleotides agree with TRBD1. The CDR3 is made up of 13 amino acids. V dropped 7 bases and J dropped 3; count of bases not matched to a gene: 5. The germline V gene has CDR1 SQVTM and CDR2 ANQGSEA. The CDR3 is CSAPGQDYNEQFF. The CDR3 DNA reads TGCAGCGCCCCGGGACAGGACTACAATGAGCAGTTCTTC.

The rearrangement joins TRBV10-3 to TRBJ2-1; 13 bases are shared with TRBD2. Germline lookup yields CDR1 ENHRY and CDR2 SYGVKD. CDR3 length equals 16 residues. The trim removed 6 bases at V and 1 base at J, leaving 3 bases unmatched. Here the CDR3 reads CAIRAGLAGSYNEQFF. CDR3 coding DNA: TGTGCCATCAGAGCGGGACTAGCGGGATCCTACAATGAGCAGTTCTTC.

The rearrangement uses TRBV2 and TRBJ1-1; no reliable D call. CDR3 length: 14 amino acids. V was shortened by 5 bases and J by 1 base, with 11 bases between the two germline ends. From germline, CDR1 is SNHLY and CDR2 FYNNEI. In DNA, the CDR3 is TGTGCCAGCAGTCTGGCGTCTGCGAACACTGAAGCTTTCTTT. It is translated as CASSLASANTEAFF.

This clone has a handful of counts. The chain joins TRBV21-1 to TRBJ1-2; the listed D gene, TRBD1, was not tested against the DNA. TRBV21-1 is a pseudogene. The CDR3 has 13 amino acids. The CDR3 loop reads CASSKGDKDGYTF. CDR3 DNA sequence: TGTGCCAGCAGCAAAGGGGACAAAGATGGCTACACCTTC.

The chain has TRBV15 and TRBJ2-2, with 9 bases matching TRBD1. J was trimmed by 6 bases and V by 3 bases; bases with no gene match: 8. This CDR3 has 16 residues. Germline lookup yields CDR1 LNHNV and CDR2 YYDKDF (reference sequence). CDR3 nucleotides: TGTGCCACCAGCAGCCCGGGACAGGGTGTCCCCGGGGAGCTGTTTTTT. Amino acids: CATSSPGQGVPGELFF.

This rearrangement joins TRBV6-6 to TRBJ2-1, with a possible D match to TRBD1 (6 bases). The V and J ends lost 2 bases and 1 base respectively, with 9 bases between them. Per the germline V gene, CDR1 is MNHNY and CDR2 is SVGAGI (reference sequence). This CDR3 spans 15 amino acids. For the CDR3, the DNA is TGTGCCAGCAGTTACGCAGGGGAGTCCTACAATGAGCAGTTCTTC. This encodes CASSYAGESYNEQFF.

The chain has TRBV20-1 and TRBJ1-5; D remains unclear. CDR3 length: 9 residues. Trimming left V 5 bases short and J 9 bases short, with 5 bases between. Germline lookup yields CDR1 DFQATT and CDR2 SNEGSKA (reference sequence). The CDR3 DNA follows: TGCAGTGCTGGCTTGCCCCAGCATTTT. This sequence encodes CSAGLPQHF.

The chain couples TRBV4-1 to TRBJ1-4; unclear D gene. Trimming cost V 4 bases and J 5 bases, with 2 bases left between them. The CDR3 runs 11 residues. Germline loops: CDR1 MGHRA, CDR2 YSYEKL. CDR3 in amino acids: CASSRNEKLFF. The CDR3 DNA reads TGCGCCAGCAGCCGAAATGAAAAACTGTTTTTT.

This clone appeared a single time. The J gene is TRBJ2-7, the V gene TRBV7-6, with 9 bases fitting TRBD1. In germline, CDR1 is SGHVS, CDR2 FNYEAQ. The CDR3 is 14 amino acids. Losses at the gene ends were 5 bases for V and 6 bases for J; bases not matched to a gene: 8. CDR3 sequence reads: CASSPPGTGLEQYF. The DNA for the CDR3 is TGTGCCAGCAGCCCGCCCGGGACAGGGCTCGAGCAGTACTTC.